This T cell receptor (beta chain) was sequenced during a study of T cells in Graves' hyperthyroidism and ophthalmopathy. The CDR3 sequence is 13 residues long. V was shortened by 2 bases and J by 6 bases, with 9 bases between the two germline ends. Template material for amplifying TCR beta CDR3 regions consisted of RNA transcripts. The HTBI primer set served for first-round RT-PCR of the TCR CDR3. TCRdb recomputed calls from the multiplex PCR reads with MiXCR, one row per CDR3 protein. The sample has some 400,000 distinct CDR3 sequences; roughly 13% are singletons. The sequenced sample was blood. V usage is TRBV12-3 or TRBV12-4 and J usage is TRBJ2-3; D gene unclear. This TCR came from a woman in her sixties with Graves' hyperthyroidism. CDR3: CASSLLERDTQYF. In nucleotides, the CDR3 is TGTGCCAGCAGTTTATTGGAGAGGGATACGCAGTATTTT.